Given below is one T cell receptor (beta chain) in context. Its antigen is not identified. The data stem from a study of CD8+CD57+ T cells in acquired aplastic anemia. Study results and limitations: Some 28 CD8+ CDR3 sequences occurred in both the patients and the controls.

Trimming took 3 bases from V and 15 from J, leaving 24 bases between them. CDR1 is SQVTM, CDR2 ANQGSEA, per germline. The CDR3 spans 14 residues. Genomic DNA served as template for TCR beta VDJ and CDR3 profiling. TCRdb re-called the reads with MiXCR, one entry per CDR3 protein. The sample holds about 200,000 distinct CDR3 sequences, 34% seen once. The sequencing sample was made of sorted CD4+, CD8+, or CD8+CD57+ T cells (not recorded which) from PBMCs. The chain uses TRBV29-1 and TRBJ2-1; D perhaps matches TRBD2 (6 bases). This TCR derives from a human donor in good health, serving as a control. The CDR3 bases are TGCAGCGTTGATCCCGGGTCGAGGGACTCCCTTCCGTTCTTC. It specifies CSVDPGSRDSLPFF.